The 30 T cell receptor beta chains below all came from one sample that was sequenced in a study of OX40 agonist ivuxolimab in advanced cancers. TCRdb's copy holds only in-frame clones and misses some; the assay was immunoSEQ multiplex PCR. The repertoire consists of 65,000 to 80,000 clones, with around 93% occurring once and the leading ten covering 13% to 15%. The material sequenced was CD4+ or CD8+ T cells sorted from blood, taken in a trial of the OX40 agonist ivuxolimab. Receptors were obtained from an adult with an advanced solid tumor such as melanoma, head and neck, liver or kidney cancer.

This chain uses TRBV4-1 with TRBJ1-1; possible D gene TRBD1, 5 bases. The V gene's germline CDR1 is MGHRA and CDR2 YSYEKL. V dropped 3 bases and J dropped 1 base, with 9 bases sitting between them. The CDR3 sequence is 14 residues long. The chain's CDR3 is CASSHDQGNTEAFF. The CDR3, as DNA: TGCGCCAGCAGCCACGACCAGGGGAACACTGAAGCTTTCTTT.

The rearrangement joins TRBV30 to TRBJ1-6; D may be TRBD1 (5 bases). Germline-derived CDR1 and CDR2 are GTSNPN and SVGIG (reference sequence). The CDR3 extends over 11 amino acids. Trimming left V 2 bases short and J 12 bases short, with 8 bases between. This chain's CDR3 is CAWSTGLPLHF. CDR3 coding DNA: TGTGCCTGGAGTACGGGGCTACCCCTCCACTTT.

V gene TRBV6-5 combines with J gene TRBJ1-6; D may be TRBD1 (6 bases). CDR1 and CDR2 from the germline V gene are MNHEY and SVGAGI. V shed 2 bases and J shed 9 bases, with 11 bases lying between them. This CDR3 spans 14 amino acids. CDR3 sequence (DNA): TGTGCCAGCAGTTACGTACAGGGAGGTTCACCCCTCCACTTT. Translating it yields CASSYVQGGSPLHF.

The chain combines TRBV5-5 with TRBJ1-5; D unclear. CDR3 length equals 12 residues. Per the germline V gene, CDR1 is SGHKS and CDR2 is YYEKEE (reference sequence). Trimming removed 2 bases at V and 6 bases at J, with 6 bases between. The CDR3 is CASSFSGQPQHF. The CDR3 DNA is TGTGCCAGCAGCTTTAGCGGTCAGCCCCAGCATTTT.

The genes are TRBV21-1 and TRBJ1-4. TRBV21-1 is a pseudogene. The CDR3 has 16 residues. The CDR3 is CASQCRAIATNEKLFF. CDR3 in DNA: TGTGCCAGTCAATGCCGGGCCATCGCGACTAATGAAAAACTGTTTTTT.

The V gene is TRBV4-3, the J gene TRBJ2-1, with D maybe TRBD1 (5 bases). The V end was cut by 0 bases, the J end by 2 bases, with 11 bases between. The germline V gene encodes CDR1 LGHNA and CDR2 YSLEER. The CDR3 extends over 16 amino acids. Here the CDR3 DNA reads TGCGCCAGCAGCCAAGACAGAAAGGGGACCTACAATGAGCAGTTCTTC. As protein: CASSQDRKGTYNEQFF.

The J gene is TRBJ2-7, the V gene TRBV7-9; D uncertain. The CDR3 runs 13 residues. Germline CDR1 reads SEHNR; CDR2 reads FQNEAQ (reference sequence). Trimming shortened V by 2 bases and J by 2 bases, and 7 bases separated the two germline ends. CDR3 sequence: CASSLQATYEQYF. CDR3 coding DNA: TGTGCCAGCAGCTTACAGGCGACCTACGAGCAGTACTTC. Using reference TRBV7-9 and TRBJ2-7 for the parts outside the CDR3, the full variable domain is DTGVSQNPRHKITKRGQNVTFRCDPISEHNRLYWYRQTLGQGPEFLTYFQNEAQLEKSRLLSDRFSAERPKGSFSTLEIQRTEQGDSAMYLCASSLQATYEQYFGPGTRLTVT.

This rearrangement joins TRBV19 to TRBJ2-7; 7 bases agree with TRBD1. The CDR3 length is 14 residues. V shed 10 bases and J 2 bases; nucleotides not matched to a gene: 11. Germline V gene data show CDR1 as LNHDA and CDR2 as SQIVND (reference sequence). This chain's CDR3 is CATRQGLSAYEQYF. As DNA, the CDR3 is TGTGCCACCAGACAGGGCTTGTCCGCCTACGAGCAGTACTTC.

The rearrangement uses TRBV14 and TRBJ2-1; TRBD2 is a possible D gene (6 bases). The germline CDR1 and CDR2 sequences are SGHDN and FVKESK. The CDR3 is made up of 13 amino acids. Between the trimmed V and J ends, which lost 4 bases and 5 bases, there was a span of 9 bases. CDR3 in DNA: TGTGCCAGCAGCCCCCGGGAGCACAATGAGCAGTTCTTC. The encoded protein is CASSPREHNEQFF.

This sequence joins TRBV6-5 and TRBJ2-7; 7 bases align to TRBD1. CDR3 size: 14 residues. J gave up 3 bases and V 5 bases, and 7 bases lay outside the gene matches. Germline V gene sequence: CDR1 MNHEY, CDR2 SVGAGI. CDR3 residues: CASSTGAFGYEQYF. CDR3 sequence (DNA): TGTGCCAGCAGTACAGGGGCGTTTGGCTACGAGCAGTACTTC.

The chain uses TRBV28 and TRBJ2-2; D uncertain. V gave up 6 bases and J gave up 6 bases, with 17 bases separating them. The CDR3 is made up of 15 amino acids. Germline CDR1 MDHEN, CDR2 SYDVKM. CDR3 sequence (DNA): TGTGCCAGCAGCTCTCTGCAGGATTATCCCGGGGAGCTGTTTTTT. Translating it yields CASSSLQDYPGELFF. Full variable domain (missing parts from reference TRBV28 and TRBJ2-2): DVKVTQSSRYLVKRTGEKVFLECVQDMDHENMFWYRQDPGLGLRLIYFSYDVKMKEKGDIPEGYSVSREKKERFSLILESASTNQTSMYLCASSSLQDYPGELFFGEGSRLTVL.

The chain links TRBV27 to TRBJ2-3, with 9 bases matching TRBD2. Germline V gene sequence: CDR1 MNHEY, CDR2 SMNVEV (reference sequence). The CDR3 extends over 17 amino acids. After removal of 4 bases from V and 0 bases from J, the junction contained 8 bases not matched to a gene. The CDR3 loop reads CASSSSGSGGSTDTQYF. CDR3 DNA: TGTGCCAGCAGTTCCTCGGGTAGCGGGGGCAGCACAGATACGCAGTATTTT.

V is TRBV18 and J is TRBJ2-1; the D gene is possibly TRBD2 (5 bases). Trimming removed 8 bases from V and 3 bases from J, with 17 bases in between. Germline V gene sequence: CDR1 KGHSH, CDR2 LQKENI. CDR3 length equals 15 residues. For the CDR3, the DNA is TGTGCCAGCCTGTCGAATTACGGGAACTACAATGAGCAGTTCTTC. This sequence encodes CASLSNYGNYNEQFF.

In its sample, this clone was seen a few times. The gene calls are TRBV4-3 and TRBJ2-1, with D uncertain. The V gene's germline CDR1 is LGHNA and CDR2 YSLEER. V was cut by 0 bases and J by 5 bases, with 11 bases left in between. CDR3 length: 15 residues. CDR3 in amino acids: CASSQDRMKHNEQFF. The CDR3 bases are TGCGCCAGCAGCCAAGACCGGATGAAACACAATGAGCAGTTCTTC.

The chain's CDR3 is CASRWDREGETQYF. The CDR3 DNA sequence: TGTGCCAGCAGGTGGGACAGGGAAGGAGAGACCCAGTACTTC. The chain employs TRBV2 and TRBJ2-5; 9 nucleotides align to TRBD1. J was trimmed by 4 bases and V by 6 bases; bases with no gene match: 6. The germline gives CDR1 SNHLY, CDR2 FYNNEI. CDR3 length: 14 residues.

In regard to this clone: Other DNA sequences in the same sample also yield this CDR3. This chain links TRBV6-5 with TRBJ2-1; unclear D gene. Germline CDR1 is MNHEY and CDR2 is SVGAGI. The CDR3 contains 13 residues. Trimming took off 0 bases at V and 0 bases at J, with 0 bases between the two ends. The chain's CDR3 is CASSYSSYNEQFF. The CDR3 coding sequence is TGTGCCAGCAGTTACTCCTCCTACAATGAGCAGTTCTTC.

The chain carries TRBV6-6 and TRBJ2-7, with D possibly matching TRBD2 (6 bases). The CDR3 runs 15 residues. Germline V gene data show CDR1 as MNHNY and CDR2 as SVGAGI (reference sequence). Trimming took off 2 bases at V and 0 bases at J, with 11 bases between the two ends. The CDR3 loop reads CASSYGTPSSYEQYF. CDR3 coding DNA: TGTGCCAGCAGTTACGGGACTCCAAGCTCCTACGAGCAGTACTTC.

The CDR3 loop is CASSQVKGTYEQYF. As DNA, the CDR3 is TGTGCCAGCAGCCAAGTTAAGGGGACTTACGAGCAGTACTTC. V is TRBV4-2 and J is TRBJ2-7; D may be TRBD2 (6 bases). The ends were cut back, 1 base at V and 4 bases at J, with 11 bases in the middle. This CDR3 is built from 14 residues. Germline-derived CDR1 and CDR2 are LGHNA and YNFKEQ.

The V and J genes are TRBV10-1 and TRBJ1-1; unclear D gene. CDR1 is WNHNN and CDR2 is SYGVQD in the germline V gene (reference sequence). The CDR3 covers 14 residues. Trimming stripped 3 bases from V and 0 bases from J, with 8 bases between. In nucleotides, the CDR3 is TGCGCCAGCAGTGATGGTAGGGTGAACACTGAAGCTTTCTTT. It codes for CASSDGRVNTEAFF.

CDR3 DNA sequence: TGTGCCAGCAGTGAAGGGGGAATACGCGAGCAGTACTTC. Protein product: CASSEGGIREQYF. The chain employs TRBV2 and TRBJ2-7; D unclear. In germline, CDR1 is SNHLY, CDR2 FYNNEI. Trimming removed 1 base from V and 6 bases from J, with 10 bases in between. The CDR3 runs to 13 residues.

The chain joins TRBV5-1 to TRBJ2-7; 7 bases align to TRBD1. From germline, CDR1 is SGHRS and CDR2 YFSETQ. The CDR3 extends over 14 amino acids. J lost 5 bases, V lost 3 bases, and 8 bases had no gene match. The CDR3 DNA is TGCGCCAGCAGCTCAACAGGGGTTCCGGACGAGCAGTACTTC. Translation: CASSSTGVPDEQYF.

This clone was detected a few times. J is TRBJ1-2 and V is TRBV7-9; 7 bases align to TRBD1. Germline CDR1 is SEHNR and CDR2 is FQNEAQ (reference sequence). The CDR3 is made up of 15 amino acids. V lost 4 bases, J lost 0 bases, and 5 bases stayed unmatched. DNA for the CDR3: TGTGCCAGCAGCTCCTCGGGACAGACTAACTATGGCTACACCTTC. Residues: CASSSSGQTNYGYTF.

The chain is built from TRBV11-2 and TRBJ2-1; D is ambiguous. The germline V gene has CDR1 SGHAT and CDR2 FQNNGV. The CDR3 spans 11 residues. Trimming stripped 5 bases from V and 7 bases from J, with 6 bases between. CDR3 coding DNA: TGTGCCAGCAGCAATTTTAATGAGCAGTTCTTC. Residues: CASSNFNEQFF.

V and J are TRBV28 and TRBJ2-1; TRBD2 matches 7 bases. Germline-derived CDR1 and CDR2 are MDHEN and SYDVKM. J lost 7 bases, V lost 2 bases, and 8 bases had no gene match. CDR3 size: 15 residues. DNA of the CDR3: TGTGCCAGCAGTTTAAGGGGCGGGAGAGGAAATGAGCAGTTCTTC. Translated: CASSLRGGRGNEQFF.

DNA of the CDR3: TGTGCCAGCATAGGGATCCGGGAAGAGACCCAGTACTTC. This encodes CASIGIREETQYF. The rearrangement joins TRBV5-6 to TRBJ2-5, with D hard to call. The ends were cut back, 6 bases at V and 3 bases at J, with 12 bases in the middle. Germline assignment: CDR1 SGHDT and CDR2 YYEEEE. The CDR3 runs to 13 residues.

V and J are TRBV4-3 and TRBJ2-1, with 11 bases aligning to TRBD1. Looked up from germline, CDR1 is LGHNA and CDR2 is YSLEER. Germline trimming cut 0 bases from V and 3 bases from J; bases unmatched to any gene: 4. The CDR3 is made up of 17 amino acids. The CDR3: CASSQDRDRGFYNEQFF. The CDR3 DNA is TGCGCCAGCAGCCAAGACCGGGACAGGGGGTTCTACAATGAGCAGTTCTTC.

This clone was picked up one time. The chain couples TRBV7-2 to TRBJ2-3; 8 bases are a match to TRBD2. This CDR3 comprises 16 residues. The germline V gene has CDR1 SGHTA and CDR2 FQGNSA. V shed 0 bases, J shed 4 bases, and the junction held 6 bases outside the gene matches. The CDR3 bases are TGTGCCAGCAGCTTAGCGGCGGGAGGTGGGTCAGATACGCAGTATTTT. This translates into CASSLAAGGGSDTQYF. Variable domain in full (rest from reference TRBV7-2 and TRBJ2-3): GAGVSQSPSNKVTEKGKDVELRCDPISGHTALYWYRQSLGQGLEFLIYFQGNSAPDKSGLPSDRFSAERTGGSVSTLTIQRTQQEDSAVYLCASSLAAGGGSDTQYFGPGTRLTVL.

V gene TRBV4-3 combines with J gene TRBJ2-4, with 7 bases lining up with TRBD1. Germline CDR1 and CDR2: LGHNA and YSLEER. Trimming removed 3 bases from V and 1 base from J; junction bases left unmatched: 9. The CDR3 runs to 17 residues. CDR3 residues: CASSQLTGVRAKNIQYF. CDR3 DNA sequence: TGCGCCAGCAGCCAGTTAACAGGGGTACGGGCCAAAAACATTCAGTACTTC.

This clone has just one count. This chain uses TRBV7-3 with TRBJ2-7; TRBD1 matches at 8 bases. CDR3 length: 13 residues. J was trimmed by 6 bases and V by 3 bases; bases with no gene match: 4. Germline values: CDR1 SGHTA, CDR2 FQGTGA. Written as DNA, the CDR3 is TGTGCCAGCAGCTTGACAGGGGCGTCCGAGCAGTACTTC. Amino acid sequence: CASSLTGASEQYF.

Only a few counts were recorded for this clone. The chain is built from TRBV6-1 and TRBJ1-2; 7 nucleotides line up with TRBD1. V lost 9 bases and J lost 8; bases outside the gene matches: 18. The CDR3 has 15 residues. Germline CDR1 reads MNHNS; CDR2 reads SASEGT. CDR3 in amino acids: CASSPAPDREYGYTF. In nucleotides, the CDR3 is TGTGCCAGTAGTCCTGCCCCAGACAGGGAGTACGGCTACACCTTC.